This T cell receptor beta chain was documented in a study of memory CD4+ T cells and cytomegalovirus serostatus. Study at large: Donors were healthy Belgian adults, about ten CMV seropositive and around 24 seronegative. Overall study findings and caveats: The CMV-associated TCR signature appears largely within the CD4+ memory repertoire.

Germline CDR1 and CDR2: MNHNS and SASEGT. The CDR3 consists of 15 residues. The J segment lost 0 bases and the V segment lost 7 bases, leaving 6 bases of the junction unmatched. Sequenced by immunoSEQ multiplex PCR; TCRdb stores in-frame clones only, minus some. The data hold 85,000 to 100,000 clones, with about 80% observed a single time. The sort gate was single viable CD3+CD4+CD8-CD45RO+ cells for memory CD4+ T cells. A word on this clone: Its antigen is not known.

The specimen was memory CD4+ T cells from blood. The origin of this receptor is an adult in good health and CMV-seropositive. This chain links TRBV6-1 with TRBJ2-1; 7 bases are shared with TRBD1. The DNA of the CDR3 is TGTGCCAGCATAACAGGGGTGGGCTCCTACAATGAGCAGTTCTTC. As protein: CASITGVGSYNEQFF.